The sequence of this TCR beta chain was determined in a study of blood T cell repertoires in COVID-19. For the study at large: There were acute and convalescent COVID-19 samples, and they came from the United States, Italy and Spain. PBMCs, B-cell-depleted T cells, or T cells provided the cDNA or gDNA that made up the material.

Seattle enrolled patients during active infection and tracked them longitudinally. In the authors' methods: Estimated nucleated cell counts came from reference gene primer amplification. Data came from immunoSEQ multiplex PCR; TCRdb stores just in-frame clones and leaves some out. V, J and clone size derive from that table, while D and trimming were established from the DNA sequence. Among roughly 320,000 clones listed, roughly 86% were seen once. Specimen: peripheral blood. This clonotype originated in a woman aged 30 to 39 with COVID-19, enrolled during active disease.

The CDR3 reads CASSQEAMSRGIPTNEKLFF. The DNA for the CDR3 is TGCGCCAGCAGCCAAGAGGCGATGAGCAGGGGTATACCGACTAATGAAAAACTGTTTTTT. The rearrangement uses TRBV4-1 and TRBJ1-4; a possible D gene is TRBD1 (6 bases). The CDR3 extends over 20 amino acids. The germline gives CDR1 MGHRA, CDR2 YSYEKL. The ends were cut back, 0 bases at V and 2 bases at J, with 22 bases in the middle.